Sequencing of this T cell receptor (beta chain) was carried out in a study of blood T cell repertoires in COVID-19. Clones were read by immunoSEQ multiplex PCR, and TCRdb kept only the in-frame ones, dropping some. Among 120,000 or so clones listed, approximately 90% were seen once. Sequencing used peripheral blood. The receptor comes from a human donor in a cohort sampled during active COVID-19.

CDR3 DNA sequence: TGTGCCAGTAGCCCTAGCGGGGGGGCAGAAGAGACCCAGTACTTC. Its protein product is CASSPSGGAEETQYF. J is TRBJ2-5 and V is TRBV19; TRBD2 aligns across 12 bases. CDR1 is LNHDA, CDR2 SQIVND, per germline (reference sequence). V trimming: 6 bases; J trimming: 3 bases; junction bases outside the gene matches: 5. This CDR3 spans 15 amino acids. Full variable domain (rest looked up from reference TRBV19 and TRBJ2-5): DGGITQSPKYLFRKEGQNVTLSCEQNLNHDAMYWYRQDPGQGLRLIYYSQIVNDFQKGDIAEGYSVSREKKESFPLTVTSAQKNPTAFYLCASSPSGGAEETQYFGPGTRLLVL.